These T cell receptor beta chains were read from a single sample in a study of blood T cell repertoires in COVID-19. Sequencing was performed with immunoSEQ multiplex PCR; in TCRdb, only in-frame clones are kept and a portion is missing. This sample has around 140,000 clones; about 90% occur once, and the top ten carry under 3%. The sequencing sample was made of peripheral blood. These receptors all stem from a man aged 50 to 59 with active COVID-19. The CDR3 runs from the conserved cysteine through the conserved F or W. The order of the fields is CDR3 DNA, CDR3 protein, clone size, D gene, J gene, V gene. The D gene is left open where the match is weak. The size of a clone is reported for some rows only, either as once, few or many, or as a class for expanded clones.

DNA: TGTGCCAGCAGTGAATTTCGGGACACGAACACTGAAGCTTTCTTT; CDR3: CASSEFRDTNTEAFF; size: .; D: .; J: TRBJ1-1; V: TRBV6-1
DNA: TGTGCCAGCAGCCCCCGACGGGGCACCGGGGAGCTGTTTTTT; CDR3: CASSPRRGTGELFF; size: .; D: .; J: TRBJ2-2; V: TRBV7-9
DNA: TGCGCCAGCAGCTTAACAGGGGGCCCATCCACAGATACGCAGTATTTT; CDR3: CASSLTGGPSTDTQYF; size: .; D: TRBD1; J: TRBJ2-3; V: TRBV5-1
DNA: TGCAGCGTCCGACTACTATCCCAAGAGACCCAGTACTTC; CDR3: CSVRLLSQETQYF; size: .; D: .; J: TRBJ2-5; V: TRBV29-1
DNA: TGTGCCAGCAGCCCCGGACAGGGGAAAGGCTCCTACGAGCAGTACTTC; CDR3: CASSPGQGKGSYEQYF; size: .; D: TRBD1; J: TRBJ2-7; V: TRBV7-9
DNA: TGCGCCAGCAGATTGCAGACTAGCGGGGTTTATGGCGGGGAGCTGTTTTTT; CDR3: CASRLQTSGVYGGELFF; size: once; D: TRBD2; J: TRBJ2-2; V: TRBV10-2
DNA: TGTGCCAGCAGTTACTCGGGCCCCCAGCGGGATACGCAGTATTTT; CDR3: CASSYSGPQRDTQYF; size: once; D: .; J: TRBJ2-3; V: TRBV6-5
DNA: TGTGCCTGGAGTCCCCAATACTATGGCTACACCTTC; CDR3: CAWSPQYYGYTF; size: .; D: .; J: TRBJ1-2; V: TRBV30
DNA: TGTGCCAGCAGTTTCCGTGCCGACAGGGAGTTGTTTTTT; CDR3: CASSFRADRELFF; size: .; D: TRBD1; J: TRBJ1-4; V: TRBV27
DNA: TGTGCCAGCAGCCAAGTTCTAGCGGCCCAAGAGACCCAGTACTTC; CDR3: CASSQVLAAQETQYF; size: once; D: TRBD2; J: TRBJ2-5; V: TRBV4-2
DNA: TGTGCCAGCAGCCAGCGGGAAAATCAGCCCCAGCATTTT; CDR3: CASSQRENQPQHF; size: few; D: .; J: TRBJ1-5; V: TRBV14
DNA: TGTGCCAGCTCACCTACCACAGGGGGCGATAATGAGCAGTTCTTC; CDR3: CASSPTTGGDNEQFF; size: .; D: TRBD1; J: TRBJ2-1; V: TRBV18
DNA: TGTGCCAGTAGTATAATTCCCGGGACAGGGACGGAGACCCAGTACTTC; CDR3: CASSIIPGTGTETQYF; size: .; D: TRBD1; J: TRBJ2-5; V: TRBV19
DNA: TGCGCCAGCAGCCCCAGGACTAACACCGGGGAGCTGTTTTTT; CDR3: CASSPRTNTGELFF; size: few; D: .; J: TRBJ2-2; V: TRBV5-1
DNA: TGTGCCAGCAGCCTACAGGGGGCGAGGTCGGATGGCTACACCTTC; CDR3: CASSLQGARSDGYTF; size: .; D: TRBD1; J: TRBJ1-2; V: TRBV9
DNA: TGTGCCAGTAGCTCGGGAGCATACAATGAGCAGTTCTTC; CDR3: CASSSGAYNEQFF; size: .; D: .; J: TRBJ2-1; V: TRBV19
DNA: TGTGCCAGCAGCCAAGATCTTCGGCAGGGCTACAATGAGCAGTTCTTC; CDR3: CASSQDLRQGYNEQFF; size: .; D: .; J: TRBJ2-1; V: TRBV4-2
DNA: TGTGCCAGCAGTTTGGAGACTAGCGTGAATGCAGATACGCAGTATTTT; CDR3: CASSLETSVNADTQYF; size: .; D: TRBD2; J: TRBJ2-3; V: TRBV6-6
DNA: TGCGCCAGCAGCCAAGATCGTCGTGTCAGTGAGCAGTTCTTC; CDR3: CASSQDRRVSEQFF; size: .; D: .; J: TRBJ2-1; V: TRBV4-3
DNA: TGTGCCAGCAGTCTCGACTATAAGCAGTTCTTC; CDR3: CASSLDYKQFF; size: .; D: .; J: TRBJ2-1; V: TRBV6-5
DNA: TGTGCCAGCAGCTTAAAGCCGGTCAGGGTGGACGAGCAGTACTTC; CDR3: CASSLKPVRVDEQYF; size: .; D: .; J: TRBJ2-7; V: TRBV7-3
DNA: TGTGCCAGCAGCTTGTCCGGTGGGACAGGGCCCGGGGGCAATCAGCCCCAGCATTTT; CDR3: CASSLSGGTGPGGNQPQHF; size: .; D: TRBD1; J: TRBJ1-5; V: TRBV5-6
DNA: TGTGCCAGCAGTAGGGCAGGGGATAATTCACCCCTCCACTTT; CDR3: CASSRAGDNSPLHF; size: .; D: .; J: TRBJ1-6; V: TRBV6-5
DNA: TGTGCCAGCAGCCCCGGGGACAGTTCCTACGAGCAGTACTTC; CDR3: CASSPGDSSYEQYF; size: .; D: TRBD1; J: TRBJ2-7; V: TRBV9
DNA: TGTGCCAGCAGCTTAGCGTCCGGGAGCACAGATACGCAGTATTTT; CDR3: CASSLASGSTDTQYF; size: .; D: .; J: TRBJ2-3; V: TRBV7-9
DNA: TGTGCCAGCAGCCCTTCCGGGACGGACAGGGCTGGAAACACCATATATTTT; CDR3: CASSPSGTDRAGNTIYF; size: .; D: TRBD1; J: TRBJ1-3; V: TRBV7-9
DNA: TGTGCCATCAGCGGGGGTTTAGGTCAGCCCCAGCATTTT; CDR3: CAISGGLGQPQHF; size: .; D: .; J: TRBJ1-5; V: TRBV10-3
DNA: TGTGCCAGCAGCTTGAGAGGGACAGGGGTAAGGACTGAAGCTTTCTTT; CDR3: CASSLRGTGVRTEAFF; size: .; D: TRBD1; J: TRBJ1-1; V: TRBV5-6
DNA: TGTGCCTGGAGTGCTCCACTGTTAGCGCTCCACTTT; CDR3: CAWSAPLLALHF; size: once; D: .; J: TRBJ1-6; V: TRBV30